Sequencing of this T cell receptor beta chain was carried out in a study of T cell responses to AZD1222 COVID-19 vaccine. The assay was immunoSEQ multiplex PCR, and TCRdb's table has in-frame clones only and misses some. The sample consists of 75,000 to 95,000 clones, roughly 85% of them appearing once. The CDR3 totals 14 residues. Germline-derived CDR1 and CDR2 are SGHTA and FQGNSA. Trimming removed 3 bases from V and 4 bases from J, with 10 bases in between. The rearrangement joins TRBV7-2 to TRBJ1-3, with D uncertain. The input for sequencing was peripheral blood, taken 28 days after the second AZD1222 dose. This TCR was sampled from an adult who received the AZD1222 COVID-19 vaccine. The CDR3 region has the DNA TGTGCCAGCAGCTTCGGGGTTGGGGGAAACACCATATATTTT. Protein product: CASSFGVGGNTIYF.